This passage covers 14 T cell receptor beta chains from one sample sequenced in a study of blood T cell repertoires in COVID-19. Using immunoSEQ multiplex PCR, the repertoire was profiled, and TCRdb retains in-frame clones only, with some absent. The repertoire holds fewer than 300,000 clones, about 87% seen once, with 2.3% in the top ten. The sample taken for sequencing was peripheral blood. All receptors derive from a woman aged 45-60 years with acute or convalescent COVID-19.

This clone has more than one count but fewer than ten. The chain recombines TRBV28 with TRBJ2-3; 7 bases align to TRBD2. CDR1 and CDR2 (germline): MDHEN, SYDVKM. The CDR3 sequence is 15 residues long. The V gene end was trimmed by 3 bases and the J gene end by 0 bases; junction bases not matched to a gene: 3. The CDR3 protein is CASSLLAASTDTQYF. The CDR3 region has the DNA TGTGCCAGCAGTTTGCTAGCGGCTAGCACAGATACGCAGTATTTT.

The rearrangement uses TRBV28 and TRBJ2-7; 11 bases agree with TRBD2. Trimming at V came to 8 bases and at J to 3 bases, leaving 6 bases not matched to a gene. CDR3 size: 14 residues. Looked up from germline, CDR1 is MDHEN and CDR2 is SYDVKM. The CDR3 DNA follows: TGTGCCAGCTCAACCGGGACTAGCGGCTACGAGCAGTACTTC. Translated, it gives CASSTGTSGYEQYF.

This rearrangement joins TRBV6-5 to TRBJ2-1, with 10 positions matching TRBD1. The CDR3 sequence is 15 residues long. Germline trimming cut 4 bases from V and 3 bases from J; bases unmatched to any gene: 3. Germline CDR1 reads MNHEY; CDR2 reads SVGAGI. The CDR3 DNA follows: TGTGCCAGCAGTTCGGGACAGGGGTTCTACAATGAGCAGTTCTTC. Protein: CASSSGQGFYNEQFF.

This rearrangement joins TRBV27 to TRBJ2-1; 10 positions match TRBD2. Per the germline V gene, CDR1 is MNHEY and CDR2 is SMNVEV (reference sequence). The CDR3 extends over 15 amino acids. J lost 8 bases, V lost 5 bases, and 9 bases had no gene match. The CDR3 DNA follows: TGTGCCAGCAGTACTCTAGCGGGAGTGATCGATGAGCAGTTCTTC. It translates to CASSTLAGVIDEQFF.

This clone was counted once. The chain's CDR3 is CASSQAGEGYGYTF. The DNA of the CDR3 is TGTGCCAGCAGCCAAGCAGGTGAGGGCTATGGCTACACCTTC. This chain joins TRBV4-2 and TRBJ1-2; D unclear. The CDR3 totals 14 residues. The V end was cut by 1 base, the J end by 4 bases, with 10 bases between. Germline CDR1 is LGHNA and CDR2 is YNFKEQ.

The V call is TRBV27, the J call TRBJ1-2; possibly TRBD1 for D (5 bases). Trimming cost V 2 bases and J 4 bases, with 11 bases left between them. The CDR3 is 14 residues long. Germline loops: CDR1 MNHEY, CDR2 SMNVEV (reference sequence). The CDR3 DNA is TGTGCCAGCAGTTTAACGGCGGGGGGCTATGGCTACACCTTC. Its protein is CASSLTAGGYGYTF.

This chain uses TRBV27 with TRBJ2-2, with 13 bases matching TRBD2. The CDR3 covers 15 residues. In germline, CDR1 is MNHEY, CDR2 SMNVEV (reference sequence). The J segment lost 9 bases and the V segment lost 6 bases, leaving 7 bases of the junction unmatched. CDR3 nucleotides: TGTGCCAGCAGCCAACTAGCGGGAGGGCCTCGGGAGCTGTTTTTT. Protein product: CASSQLAGGPRELFF.

The rearrangement joins TRBV19 to TRBJ2-3, with D maybe TRBD2 (6 bases). The CDR3 is 14 amino acids. V lost 3 bases and J lost 4, with 11 bases in between. Looked up from germline, CDR1 is LNHDA and CDR2 is SQIVND (reference sequence). The CDR3 protein is CASSIRETPDTQYF. The CDR3 nucleotides are TGTGCCAGTAGTATTCGGGAGACCCCAGATACGCAGTATTTT.

This chain joins TRBV28 and TRBJ2-3; 8 nucleotides agree with TRBD1. Germline V gene data show CDR1 as MDHEN and CDR2 as SYDVKM. The CDR3 is made up of 15 amino acids. The J segment lost 5 bases and the V segment lost 2 bases, leaving 6 bases of the junction unmatched. CDR3 DNA sequence: TGTGCCAGCAGTTTACAGGGGGCCGGAGGAGATACGCAGTATTTT. Its protein product is CASSLQGAGGDTQYF.

The rearrangement links TRBV5-4 to TRBJ1-2, with D tentatively TRBD1 (5 bases). The germline V gene has CDR1 SGHNT and CDR2 YYREEE (reference sequence). CDR3 length equals 14 residues. Trimming removed 4 bases at V and 3 bases at J, with 13 bases between. CDR3 sequence: CASSMDIRDYGYTF. The CDR3 bases are TGTGCCAGCAGCATGGACATTCGGGACTATGGCTACACCTTC.

The chain couples TRBV18 to TRBJ1-1; no reliable D call. The CDR3 has 15 residues. In germline, CDR1 is KGHSH, CDR2 LQKENI. Deletions cut 2 bases from V and 1 base from J, with 11 bases between. The CDR3 region has the DNA TGTGCCAGCTCACCATTTCCGGGAACGAACACTGAAGCTTTCTTT. Translating it yields CASSPFPGTNTEAFF. Supplemented by reference TRBV18 and TRBJ1-1, the full variable domain reads NAGVMQNPRHLVRRRGQEARLRCSPMKGHSHVYWYRQLPEEGLKFMVYLQKENIIDESGMPKERFSAEFPKEGPSILRIQQVVRGDSAAYFCASSPFPGTNTEAFFGQGTRLTVV.

The chain recombines TRBV9 with TRBJ1-4, with D unclear. Trimming shortened V by 2 bases and J by 6 bases, and 11 bases separated the two germline ends. CDR1 and CDR2 (germline): SGDLS, YYNGEE. CDR3 length: 14 residues. CDR3 DNA sequence: TGTGCCAGCAGCGTTAGAGGGATTGATGAAAAACTGTTTTTT. It codes for CASSVRGIDEKLFF.

This chain links TRBV7-2 with TRBJ1-4, with TRBD1 matching over 8 bases. The junction had 9 bases not matched to a gene; V was cut back by 4 bases and J by 8 bases. The germline gives CDR1 SGHTA, CDR2 FQGNSA. There are 15 residues in the CDR3. The CDR3 DNA sequence: TGTGCCAGCAGCTACCGACAGGGGTGGGAGGAAAAACTGTTTTTT. This sequence encodes CASSYRQGWEEKLFF.

V and J are TRBV6-1 and TRBJ2-1; no clear D. The germline V and J ends were trimmed by 2 bases and 5 bases, with 7 bases remaining between them. Germline-derived CDR1 and CDR2 are MNHNS and SASEGT. The CDR3 length is 13 residues. The CDR3 sequence: CASSEYRDNEQFF. The CDR3 bases are TGTGCCAGCAGTGAATATCGGGACAATGAGCAGTTCTTC.